Listed here are 5 T cell receptor beta chains from one sample, sequenced in a study of CD8+ T cells in alopecia areata. Stated treatment: oral pan-JAK inhibitor, 5-10 mg twice daily. In each case, RNA was isolated and then reverse transcribed into cDNA as the sequencing template. TCRdb keeps only in-frame clones here, not all; method: immunoSEQ multiplex PCR. Of roughly 73,000 clones in the sample, 29% were seen once. Sequenced here: CD8+ T cells sorted from blood, sampled at week 4, from a patient treated with tofacitinib. These receptors were collected from a human donor with alopecia areata.

This clone has a handful of counts. V gene TRBV9 combines with J gene TRBJ2-7; perhaps TRBD2 as D (5 bases). The CDR3 totals 13 residues. Germline CDR1 reads SGDLS; CDR2 reads YYNGEE. Trimming left V 0 bases short and J 6 bases short, with 10 bases between. For the CDR3, the DNA is TGTGCCAGCAGCGTAGGCAAAGGGAGCGAGCAGTACTTC. Translated, it gives CASSVGKGSEQYF.

The chain is built from TRBV29-1 and TRBJ2-7; no definite D call. The CDR3 extends over 11 amino acids. The ends were cut back, 6 bases at V and 6 bases at J, with 12 bases in the middle. Germline V gene sequence: CDR1 SQVTM, CDR2 ANQGSEA. The CDR3 sequence is CSVYRAGEQYF. The CDR3 region has the DNA TGCAGCGTGTACCGGGCCGGCGAGCAGTACTTC.

The chain has TRBV7-9 and TRBJ2-6, with D unclear. V was trimmed by 2 bases and J by 0 bases, leaving 2 bases between them. Germline V gives CDR1 SEHNR, CDR2 FQNEAQ (reference sequence). CDR3 length: 14 amino acids. DNA for the CDR3: TGTGCCAGCAGCTTAATCTCTGGGGCCAACGTCCTGACTTTC. It yields the protein CASSLISGANVLTF.

The V gene is TRBV5-1, the J gene TRBJ1-1; possible D gene TRBD1, 6 bases. V was trimmed by 5 bases and J by 0 bases, leaving 11 bases between them. This CDR3 contains 14 residues. The germline CDR1 and CDR2 sequences are SGHRS and YFSETQ. Here the CDR3 reads CASRSTGMNTEAFF. The CDR3 DNA is TGCGCCAGCAGATCGACAGGAATGAACACTGAAGCTTTCTTT.

This clone showed up just a few times. This chain connects TRBV27 to TRBJ2-3; 13 bases are a match to TRBD2. J was trimmed by 7 bases and V by 6 bases; bases with no gene match: 7. Germline V gives CDR1 MNHEY, CDR2 SMNVEV (reference sequence). The CDR3 spans 15 residues. This chain's CDR3 is CASSQTSGRINTQYF. DNA for the CDR3: TGTGCCAGCAGCCAGACTAGCGGGAGGATAAATACGCAGTATTTT.